Described below is a single T cell receptor beta chain sequence and its context. Antigen specificity is unknown. The authors made TCR beta cDNA libraries by 5'RACE template switching. This switching added a universal primer site and UMIs. From the 5' RACE reads, TCRdb lists one entry per CDR3 protein and no DNA. Reported are hundreds of thousands of distinct CDR3 sequences; the ten largest clones contain around 5%. The CDR3 runs to 15 residues. CDR1 and CDR2 from the germline V gene are SGHNT and YENEEA. These data are taken from a study of T cells expressing NK-cell markers. The study, taken as a whole, reports: There were a handful of donors in whom these clonotypes also led the CD3+CD56-NKG2C+ fraction. Several donors had dominant NKG2C+ clonotypes that comprised roughly 1.0-7.0% of their CD8+ T cells.

The receptor was isolated from a man aged 18 to 69 in good health. This chain links TRBV11-3 with TRBJ2-7; without DNA, the TCRdb call of TRBD1 cannot be checked. Sequencing used blood T cells: a sorted CD56 or NKG2C T cell subset, CD4+ or CD8+ T cells, or bulk PBMC T cells (not recorded which). The CDR3 reads CASSLGPDGAYEQYF.